The 5 T cell receptor beta chains given below trace back to one sample, sequenced in a study of cytomegalovirus exposure and HLA in healthy donors. Here immunoSEQ multiplex PCR was the method, and the copy in TCRdb shows in-frame clones only, minus some. The data contain over 200,000 clones, around 87% of them singletons. The sequencing sample was made of PBMCs. These receptors were obtained from a woman aged 18-30 years in good health and CMV-seronegative.

This clone came up once. The chain employs TRBV2 and TRBJ2-7; D may be TRBD1 (5 bases). Germline V gene sequence: CDR1 SNHLY, CDR2 FYNNEI. The V end was cut by 4 bases, the J end by 2 bases, with 9 bases between. The CDR3 runs 13 residues. CDR3 protein: CASSVDSTYEQYV. The CDR3, as DNA: TGTGCCAGCAGTGTAGACAGCACCTACGAGCAGTACGTC.

This clone was seen more than once but under ten times. The rearrangement links TRBV30 to TRBJ2-7; 7 positions agree with TRBD1. CDR3 length: 15 amino acids. V was pared by 0 bases and J by 4 bases, with 9 bases of the junction left unmatched. Germline CDR1 and CDR2: GTSNPN and SVGIG (reference sequence). The CDR3 loop reads CAWSVLWDSLYEQYF. DNA of the CDR3: TGTGCCTGGAGTGTACTTTGGGACAGTCTTTACGAGCAGTACTTC.

This sequence joins TRBV28 and TRBJ2-7; D might be TRBD1 (6 bases). The germline V gene encodes CDR1 MDHEN and CDR2 SYDVKM. The CDR3 consists of 15 residues. Trimming cost V 2 bases and J 3 bases, with 14 bases left between them. In nucleotides, the CDR3 is TGTGCCAGCAGTTTAGGTATACAGGGAGTCTACGAGCAGTACGTC. Translated: CASSLGIQGVYEQYV.

This clone occurred a few times. The chain joins TRBV13 to TRBJ1-1, with D unclear. Trimming removed 5 bases from V and 3 bases from J, with 16 bases in between. The CDR3 sequence is 15 residues long. Germline V gene lookup returns CDR1 PRHDT and CDR2 FYEKMQ (reference sequence). DNA for the CDR3: TGTGCCAGCAGCCGCATGCTAGGGAGGGACACTGAAGCTTTCTTT. Its protein is CASSRMLGRDTEAFF.

The rearrangement links TRBV4-1 to TRBJ2-7, with 7 bases that match TRBD1. V lost 4 bases, J lost 2 bases, and 5 bases stayed unmatched. The CDR3 totals 14 residues. The germline V gene encodes CDR1 MGHRA and CDR2 YSYEKL. CDR3 in amino acids: CASSPDRAPYEQYF. CDR3 sequence (DNA): TGCGCCAGCAGCCCAGACAGGGCCCCCTACGAGCAGTACTTC.